Detailed here is one T cell receptor beta chain. The antigen remains undetermined. Method: immunoSEQ multiplex PCR; TCRdb's copy keeps in-frame clones and lacks some. Of 150,000 to 200,000 clones detected, 86% appear once; the ten largest clones hold around 7.2%. These data belong to a study of cytomegalovirus exposure and HLA in healthy donors. Study-level information: The same platform as the roughly 670 first-cohort repertoires was used for the 120 validation repertoires, a later analysis reported.

The donors were part of the validation cohort of 100 to 150 subjects. That cohort was separate from the first cohort, which comprised 666 subjects. Study-level points and caveats: The authors listed 150 to 200 TCR beta chains as cytomegalovirus-associated. Reportedly, diagnosis of cytomegalovirus status by the classifier showed high specificity and sensitivity.

The material sequenced was PBMCs. The source of this sequence is a man younger than 45 in good health and CMV-seropositive.

The CDR3 DNA is TGTGCCAGCAGAATAGGGACAGGGGGGTTGGAGACCCAGTACTTC. Its protein is CASRIGTGGLETQYF. The gene calls are TRBV6-1 and TRBJ2-5, with 11 nucleotides matching TRBD1. Germline CDR1 is MNHNS and CDR2 is SASEGT. The CDR3 runs 15 residues. V shed 6 bases and J 5 bases; nucleotides not matched to a gene: 8.